This TCR beta chain is drawn from a study of OX40 agonist ivuxolimab in advanced cancers. Whole-study context: Intravenous ivuxolimab was administered to patients every 2 weeks at 0.01 to 10 mg/kg. Participants, 82.7% male, averaged 60 years of age, ranging from roughly 20 to 85.

Concerning this clone itself: What it binds is unknown.

Findings of the study overall: CD4+ T cells averaged fewer expanded clones than CD8+ T cells.

Autoimmune disease history or systemic immunosuppression was exclusionary. Sequencing used immunoSEQ multiplex PCR; TCRdb keeps in-frame clones, though not all of them. The table includes approximately 15,000 clones, under 80% detected once. The length of the CDR3 is 15 residues. Germline CDR1 reads MGHRA; CDR2 reads YSYEKL. The V end was cut by 1 base, the J end by 0 bases, with 9 bases between. The sequence was obtained from an adult with an advanced solid tumor such as melanoma, head and neck, liver or kidney cancer. This material consisted of CD4+ or CD8+ T cells sorted from blood, taken in a trial of the OX40 agonist ivuxolimab. This rearrangement joins TRBV4-1 to TRBJ1-1, with D possibly matching TRBD1 (6 bases). The CDR3, as DNA: TGCGCCAGCAGCCAAGGGGACACGTTGAACACTGAAGCTTTCTTT. Encoded protein: CASSQGDTLNTEAFF.